These 2 T cell receptor beta chains were all obtained from the same sample, sequenced in a study of T cells in Graves' hyperthyroidism and ophthalmopathy (dated by TCRdb to between 2018 and 2020). The library was built by means of multiplex PCR. Sequencing took place on an Illumina HiSeq 2000. The TCR beta CDR3 regions were amplified from RNA transcripts. The first round of RT-PCR for the TCR CDR3 was performed with the HTBI primer set and the Qiagen OneStep RT-PCR kit. TCRdb reran the public reads through fastp at Q25 and MiXCR, keeping productive beta chains. Every entry covers one CDR3 protein and lists the most common genes and DNA from its rows. This sample lists under 350,000 distinct CDR3 sequences; roughly 18% were detected once. Under 55% of the sample lies in the top ten. Input material: blood. The receptors shown here come from a woman between 50 and 59 years old with Graves' hyperthyroidism.

This clonotype was detected ten times or more. The chain combines TRBV30 with TRBJ2-5; unclear D gene. The CDR3 contains 11 residues. From germline, CDR1 is GTSNPN and CDR2 SVGIG (reference sequence). The V end lost 5 bases, the J end lost 2 bases, and 6 bases lay between the germline ends. CDR3 DNA: TGTGCCTGGGGAGCGCAAGAGACCCAGTACTTC. Residues: CAWGAQETQYF.

This chain uses TRBV11-3 with TRBJ2-1, with unresolved D. The V end lost 1 base, the J end lost 7 bases, and 11 bases lay between the germline ends. CDR3 size: 14 residues. Germline V lookup: CDR1 SGHNT, CDR2 YENEEA. CDR3 coding DNA: TGTGCCAGCAGCTTAGGATCAGGTGGGAATGAGCAGTTCTTC. It encodes CASSLGSGGNEQFF.